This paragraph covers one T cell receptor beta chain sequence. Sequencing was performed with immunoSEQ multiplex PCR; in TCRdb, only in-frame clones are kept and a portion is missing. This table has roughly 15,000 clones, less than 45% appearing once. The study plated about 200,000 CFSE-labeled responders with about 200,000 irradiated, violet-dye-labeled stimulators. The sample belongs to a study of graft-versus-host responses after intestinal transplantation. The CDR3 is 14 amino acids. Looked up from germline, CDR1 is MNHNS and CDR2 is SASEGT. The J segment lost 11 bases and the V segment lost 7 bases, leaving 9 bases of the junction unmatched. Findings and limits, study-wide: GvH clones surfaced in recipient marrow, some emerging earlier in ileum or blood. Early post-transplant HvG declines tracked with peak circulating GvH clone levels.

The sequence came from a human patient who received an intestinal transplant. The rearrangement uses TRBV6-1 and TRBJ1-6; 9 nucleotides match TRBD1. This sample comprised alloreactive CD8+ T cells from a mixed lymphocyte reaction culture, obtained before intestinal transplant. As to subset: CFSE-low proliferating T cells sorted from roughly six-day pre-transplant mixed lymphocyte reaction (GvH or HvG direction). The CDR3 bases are TGTGCCAGCACTTGGGGACAGGGTGAGGCACCCCTCCACTTT. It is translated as CASTWGQGEAPLHF.